This is a list of T cell receptor beta chains from one sample in a study of blood T cell dynamics during melanoma immunotherapy. Clones were sequenced by immunoSEQ multiplex PCR, and TCRdb holds only the in-frame ones, with some missing. The repertoire holds about 7,600 clones, under 90% seen once, with around 5% in the top ten. Sequenced material: blood, taken from a patient treated with checkpoint blockade. These receptors were collected from a human donor with melanoma. Both conserved end residues are part of each CDR3. Fields, in order: J gene, V gene, clone size, D gene, CDR3 protein, CDR3 DNA. D genes are given only for firm matches. Only part of the rows carry a size: once, few, many, or a class if the clone is expanded.

j_call: TRBJ1-5; v_call: TRBV6-4; clone_size: .; d_call: .; cdr3_aa: CASSESGGDQPQHF; cdr3_nt: TGTGCCAGCAGTGAATCCGGGGGCGATCAGCCCCAGCATTTT
j_call: TRBJ2-7; v_call: TRBV6-1; clone_size: .; d_call: TRBD2; cdr3_aa: CASKIGLASEQYF; cdr3_nt: TGTGCCAGCAAAATCGGACTAGCGAGCGAGCAGTACTTC
j_call: TRBJ1-2; v_call: TRBV18; clone_size: .; d_call: .; cdr3_aa: CASSPPVTGTYKIVYGYTF; cdr3_nt: TGTGCCAGCTCACCACCCGTGACCGGGACATACAAAATCGTCTATGGCTACACCTTC
j_call: TRBJ1-1; v_call: TRBV28; clone_size: .; d_call: .; cdr3_aa: CASRPGTSGKGAFF; cdr3_nt: TGTGCCAGCAGACCCGGGACATCCGGAAAAGGAGCTTTCTTT
j_call: TRBJ1-1; v_call: TRBV7-9; clone_size: .; d_call: TRBD1; cdr3_aa: CASSFQGARVTEAFF; cdr3_nt: TGTGCCAGCAGCTTTCAGGGGGCGCGGGTCACTGAAGCTTTCTTT
j_call: TRBJ2-5; v_call: TRBV5-1; clone_size: .; d_call: .; cdr3_aa: CASSLIQIQETQYF; cdr3_nt: TGCGCCAGCAGCTTGATACAGATCCAAGAGACCCAGTACTTC
j_call: TRBJ2-3; v_call: TRBV2; clone_size: .; d_call: TRBD1; cdr3_aa: CASKDRDDTQYF; cdr3_nt: TGTGCCAGCAAGGACAGGGACGATACGCAGTATTTT
j_call: TRBJ1-2; v_call: TRBV30; clone_size: .; d_call: .; cdr3_aa: CAWSVGRYGYTF; cdr3_nt: TGTGCCTGGAGTGTAGGGAGGTATGGCTACACCTTC
j_call: TRBJ2-3; v_call: TRBV5-1; clone_size: once; d_call: TRBD2; cdr3_aa: CASSYLGLAGGTTYTDTQYF; cdr3_nt: TGCGCCAGCAGCTACCTGGGACTAGCGGGAGGGACCACTTACACAGATACGCAGTATTTT
j_call: TRBJ1-2; v_call: TRBV14; clone_size: .; d_call: .; cdr3_aa: CASSQEEGNYGYTF; cdr3_nt: TGTGCCAGCAGCCAAGAAGAAGGGAACTATGGCTACACCTTC
j_call: TRBJ1-2; v_call: TRBV19; clone_size: .; d_call: .; cdr3_aa: CASSITGQLYGYTF; cdr3_nt: TGTGCCAGTAGTATTACAGGACAGCTCTATGGCTACACCTTC
j_call: TRBJ1-1; v_call: TRBV5-1; clone_size: few; d_call: TRBD1; cdr3_aa: CASSSPQGSRVNTEAFF; cdr3_nt: TGCGCCAGCAGCTCTCCACAGGGGTCGAGGGTAAACACTGAAGCTTTCTTT
j_call: TRBJ1-5; v_call: TRBV19; clone_size: .; d_call: .; cdr3_aa: CASRRGMVANQPQHF; cdr3_nt: TGTGCCAGTAGACGGGGAATGGTCGCCAATCAGCCCCAGCATTTT
j_call: TRBJ2-1; v_call: TRBV6-5; clone_size: .; d_call: TRBD2; cdr3_aa: CASSYSGTINNEQFF; cdr3_nt: TGTGCCAGCAGTTACTCCGGGACTATCAACAATGAGCAGTTCTTC
j_call: TRBJ2-5; v_call: TRBV7-9; clone_size: .; d_call: .; cdr3_aa: CASSAPSVIETQYF; cdr3_nt: TGTGCCAGCAGCGCCCCCTCGGTAATAGAGACCCAGTACTTC
j_call: TRBJ1-2; v_call: TRBV4-1; clone_size: .; d_call: TRBD1; cdr3_aa: CASSPTGDLWYTF; cdr3_nt: TGCGCCAGCAGCCCTACAGGGGACCTATGGTACACCTTC
j_call: TRBJ1-4; v_call: TRBV30; clone_size: once; d_call: .; cdr3_aa: CASRLQRAGKLFF; cdr3_nt: TGTGCCTCGCGTCTCCAAAGGGCTGGAAAACTGTTTTTT
j_call: TRBJ1-1; v_call: TRBV5-1; clone_size: .; d_call: .; cdr3_aa: CASSLAFTADLMNTEAFF; cdr3_nt: TGCGCCAGCAGCTTGGCCTTTACCGCTGACCTTATGAACACTGAAGCTTTCTTT
j_call: TRBJ2-3; v_call: TRBV7-9; clone_size: .; d_call: TRBD2; cdr3_aa: CASSSRRTGGLRTDTQYF; cdr3_nt: TGTGCCAGCAGCTCGCGCCGGACGGGGGGGCTTCGCACAGATACGCAGTATTTT
j_call: TRBJ2-7; v_call: TRBV14; clone_size: .; d_call: .; cdr3_aa: CASSHNLRGNEQYF; cdr3_nt: TGTGCCAGCAGCCACAATTTGAGGGGCAACGAGCAGTACTTC
j_call: TRBJ2-7; v_call: TRBV11-2; clone_size: .; d_call: .; cdr3_aa: CASSYSGGEQYF; cdr3_nt: TGTGCCAGCAGCTACAGTGGGGGCGAGCAGTACTTC
j_call: TRBJ2-1; v_call: TRBV5-1; clone_size: .; d_call: .; cdr3_aa: CASSLGGSTYNEQFF; cdr3_nt: TGCGCCAGCAGCTTGGGCGGCTCGACCTACAATGAGCAGTTCTTC
j_call: TRBJ1-5; v_call: TRBV5-1; clone_size: .; d_call: .; cdr3_aa: CASSSTGNGNQPQHF; cdr3_nt: TGCGCCAGCAGCTCTACAGGGAATGGCAATCAGCCCCAGCATTTT
j_call: TRBJ2-1; v_call: TRBV10-3; clone_size: .; d_call: TRBD2; cdr3_aa: CAISPSGLAGTNEQFF; cdr3_nt: TGTGCCATCAGTCCCTCAGGTCTAGCGGGGACCAATGAGCAGTTCTTC
j_call: TRBJ1-5; v_call: TRBV6-1; clone_size: .; d_call: .; cdr3_aa: CASSEVGTGNQPQHF; cdr3_nt: TGTGCCAGCAGTGAAGTGGGGACCGGGAATCAGCCCCAGCATTTT
j_call: TRBJ1-1; v_call: TRBV30; clone_size: .; d_call: .; cdr3_aa: CAWSGQSNTEAFF; cdr3_nt: TGTGCCTGGAGCGGACAGTCGAACACTGAAGCTTTCTTT
j_call: TRBJ2-7; v_call: TRBV10-2; clone_size: .; d_call: TRBD2; cdr3_aa: CASSELAGISYEQYF; cdr3_nt: TGCGCCAGCAGTGAGCTAGCGGGCATCTCCTACGAGCAGTACTTC
j_call: TRBJ2-3; v_call: TRBV11-2; clone_size: .; d_call: .; cdr3_aa: CASSLVRGSTQYF; cdr3_nt: TGTGCCAGCAGCTTAGTTCGGGGATCTACGCAGTATTTT
j_call: TRBJ2-2; v_call: TRBV6-6; clone_size: .; d_call: .; cdr3_aa: CASRTQTNTGELFF; cdr3_nt: TGTGCCAGCAGGACCCAGACAAACACCGGGGAGCTGTTTTTT
j_call: TRBJ1-1; v_call: TRBV5-5; clone_size: .; d_call: TRBD1; cdr3_aa: CASSWTGSGTEAFF; cdr3_nt: TGTGCCAGCAGCTGGACAGGGAGCGGCACTGAAGCTTTCTTT
j_call: TRBJ2-7; v_call: TRBV6-5; clone_size: .; d_call: TRBD1; cdr3_aa: CASSQGQGRNEQYF; cdr3_nt: TGTGCCAGCAGTCAGGGACAGGGGAGGAACGAGCAGTACTTC
j_call: TRBJ1-5; v_call: TRBV2; clone_size: .; d_call: .; cdr3_aa: CASTRSLSAYQPQHF; cdr3_nt: TGTGCCAGCACCCGGTCTCTATCGGCCTATCAGCCCCAGCATTTT
j_call: TRBJ2-5; v_call: TRBV5-4; clone_size: .; d_call: .; cdr3_aa: CASSGTYQETQYF; cdr3_nt: TGTGCCAGCAGCGGGACATACCAAGAGACCCAGTACTTC
j_call: TRBJ2-5; v_call: TRBV27; clone_size: .; d_call: TRBD2; cdr3_aa: CASSLSPGTREKTQYF; cdr3_nt: TGTGCCAGCAGTTTATCCCCCGGGACGCGGGAGAAGACCCAGTACTTC
j_call: TRBJ2-5; v_call: TRBV7-8; clone_size: .; d_call: TRBD1; cdr3_aa: CASSLDRGETQYF; cdr3_nt: TGTGCCAGCAGCTTAGACAGGGGTGAGACCCAGTACTTC
j_call: TRBJ1-1; v_call: TRBV28; clone_size: .; d_call: TRBD1; cdr3_aa: CASRGQGIPEAFF; cdr3_nt: TGTGCCAGCAGGGGACAGGGGATCCCTGAAGCTTTCTTT
j_call: TRBJ2-5; v_call: TRBV30; clone_size: once; d_call: .; cdr3_aa: CAWSAGGQTTRTQYF; cdr3_nt: TGTGCCTGGAGTGCTGGGGGGCAGACTACGAGGACCCAGTACTTC
j_call: TRBJ1-4; v_call: TRBV6-1; clone_size: .; d_call: TRBD1; cdr3_aa: CATQGWDRGGEKLFF; cdr3_nt: TGTGCCACCCAAGGGTGGGACAGGGGAGGCGAAAAACTGTTTTTT
j_call: TRBJ2-5; v_call: TRBV6-1; clone_size: .; d_call: .; cdr3_aa: CASGTVMYQETQYF; cdr3_nt: TGTGCCAGCGGAACAGTGATGTACCAAGAGACCCAGTACTTC
j_call: TRBJ1-2; v_call: TRBV30; clone_size: .; d_call: TRBD1; cdr3_aa: CAWTLGQGKGYTF; cdr3_nt: TGTGCCTGGACCCTGGGACAGGGTAAGGGCTACACCTTC
j_call: TRBJ2-1; v_call: TRBV2; clone_size: .; d_call: .; cdr3_aa: CARTEANEQFF; cdr3_nt: TGTGCCAGGACTGAGGCCAATGAGCAGTTCTTC
j_call: TRBJ1-1; v_call: TRBV5-1; clone_size: .; d_call: .; cdr3_aa: CASSPEQGSTEAFF; cdr3_nt: TGCGCCAGCAGCCCCGAACAGGGATCCACTGAAGCTTTCTTT
j_call: TRBJ1-1; v_call: TRBV7-2; clone_size: .; d_call: TRBD1; cdr3_aa: CASSSRGHNTEAFF; cdr3_nt: TGTGCCAGCAGCTCCAGGGGGCACAACACTGAAGCTTTCTTT
j_call: TRBJ2-7; v_call: TRBV5-6; clone_size: .; d_call: .; cdr3_aa: CASGKLRDLSSYEQYF; cdr3_nt: TGTGCCAGCGGCAAGCTCCGGGACCTTAGCTCCTACGAGCAGTACTTC
j_call: TRBJ1-1; v_call: TRBV19; clone_size: .; d_call: TRBD1; cdr3_aa: CASSQYRGANEAFF; cdr3_nt: TGTGCCAGTAGTCAATACAGGGGGGCGAATGAAGCTTTCTTT
j_call: TRBJ1-1; v_call: TRBV5-1; clone_size: .; d_call: TRBD1; cdr3_aa: CASSPGTGGGAFF; cdr3_nt: TGCGCCAGCAGCCCCGGGACAGGGGGTGGTGCTTTCTTT